These 32 T cell receptor beta chains share one sample of origin, sequenced in a study of CD8 T cells in ankylosing spondylitis. TCRdb independently ran MiXCR on the 5' RACE reads; one entry per CDR3 protein. Among approximately 220,000 distinct CDR3 sequences listed, approximately 24% were seen once. The sequencing sample was made of blood, either unsorted or a sorted T cell fraction (not recorded which). Source of these receptors: a male donor with ankylosing spondylitis or in good health (not recorded which).

To note about this clonotype: A much more abundant neighbour one base away suggests this may be a read error. The V and J genes are TRBV6-2 or TRBV6-3 and TRBJ1-4, with D tentatively TRBD1 (6 bases). The germline V gene has CDR1 MNHEY and CDR2 SVGEGT. The CDR3 runs 18 residues. Here the CDR3 DNA reads TGTGGCAGCAGCCTCGTCCGGGGGGCCCCCGGCGCTAATGAAAAACTGTTTTTT. Translated, it gives CGSSLVRGAPGANEKLFF.

The chain recombines TRBV7-8 with TRBJ2-2; D is ambiguous. The CDR3 is 17 residues long. CDR1 is SGHVS, CDR2 FQNEAQ, per germline. Deletions cut 2 bases from V and 1 base from J, with 14 bases between. The CDR3 coding sequence is TGTGCCAGCAGCTTAAATCCGGGTACACTGAACACCGGGGAGCTGTTTTTT. Residues: CASSLNPGTLNTGELFF.

This clonotype was detected many times. The chain uses TRBV6-1 and TRBJ2-4; weak D call: TRBD1 (6 bases). From germline, CDR1 is MNHNS and CDR2 SASEGT. The CDR3 is made up of 14 amino acids. V shed 4 bases and J shed 7 bases, with 14 bases lying between them. CDR3 region: CASSAPGTLNIQYF. The CDR3 nucleotides read TGTGCCAGCAGTGCCCCCGGGACACTTAACATTCAGTACTTC.

To note about this clonotype: The junction departs from the called germline gene at one end, perhaps through a read error. This chain uses TRBV3-1 with TRBJ2-1, with 7 nucleotides matching TRBD2. Germline CDR1 reads LGHDT; CDR2 reads YNNKEL (reference sequence). The CDR3 has 19 residues. The CDR3 loop reads CACSPGSGNPVSSYNEQFF. CDR3 DNA: TGTGCCTGCAGCCCCGGGAGCGGGAATCCCGTCAGTTCCTACAATGAGCAGTTCTTC.

This rearrangement joins TRBV6-5 to TRBJ2-2; 10 bases line up with TRBD2. Germline V CDR1 and CDR2: MNHEY, SVGAGI. With V trimmed by 2 bases and J by 7 bases, 13 bases remained unmatched. This CDR3 comprises 18 residues. The CDR3 protein is CASSYVVIAGGFDGELFF. The CDR3 nucleotides read TGTGCCAGCAGTTACGTGGTGATAGCGGGAGGATTCGACGGGGAGCTGTTTTTT.

This clonotype was seen ten or more times. The gene calls are TRBV5-1 and TRBJ1-2, with D possibly matching TRBD1 (5 bases). Germline assignment: CDR1 SGHRS and CDR2 YFSETQ. The CDR3 covers 14 residues. Trimming left V 4 bases short and J 8 bases short, with 18 bases between. In DNA form, the CDR3 reads TGCGCCAGCAGCCATTCGGGACCCGACGACGGCTACACCTTC. Translating it yields CASSHSGPDDGYTF.

In this sample, this clonotype turned up many times. The rearrangement links TRBV6-5 to TRBJ1-3, with 7 positions matching TRBD1. The CDR3 consists of 16 residues. Germline CDR1 MNHEY, CDR2 SVGAGI. After removal of 2 bases from V and 4 bases from J, the junction contained 8 bases not matched to a gene. The CDR3 DNA reads TGTGCCAGCAGTTACGGGGACAGCAGGTCAGGAAACACCATATATTTT. As protein: CASSYGDSRSGNTIYF.

The rearrangement links TRBV5-1 to TRBJ2-7; D remains unclear. Germline loops: CDR1 SGHRS, CDR2 YFSETQ. V gave up 1 base and J gave up 2 bases, with 13 bases separating them. This CDR3 contains 15 residues. In nucleotides, the CDR3 is TGCGCCAGCAGCTTGTCTATGGGCCAAACCTACGAGCAGTACTTC. Amino acid sequence: CASSLSMGQTYEQYF.

This clonotype appeared a few times. V and J are TRBV7-2 and TRBJ2-2; D call uncertain. Deletions cut 4 bases from V and 5 bases from J, with 11 bases between. This CDR3 comprises 14 residues. CDR1 and CDR2 from the germline V gene are SGHTA and FQGNSA. The CDR3 sequence is CASSWSALTGELFF. In DNA form, the CDR3 reads TGTGCCAGCAGCTGGAGTGCGTTGACCGGGGAGCTGTTTTTT.

This clonotype was counted many times. The rearrangement joins TRBV12-3 or TRBV12-4 to TRBJ2-3; tentatively, D is TRBD2 (6 bases). V lost 2 bases and J lost 0, with 6 bases in between. The CDR3 length is 14 residues. The DNA of the CDR3 is TGTGCCAGCAGTTTACGGGGGAGCACAGATACGCAGTATTTT. Translated, it gives CASSLRGSTDTQYF.

This clonotype has at least ten counts. The CDR3 DNA follows: TGCAGCGTTGAAGATAAGGGTGTGGAGACCCAGTACTTC. Its protein is CSVEDKGVETQYF. This sequence joins TRBV29-1 and TRBJ2-5; no definite D call. Trimming took 0 bases from V and 5 from J, leaving 10 bases between them. Germline V gene data show CDR1 as SQVTM and CDR2 as ANQGSEA. This CDR3 is 13 amino acids long.

The chain combines TRBV6-1 with TRBJ2-1; 12 nucleotides align to TRBD2. V lost 7 bases and J lost 11; bases outside the gene matches: 9. Germline lookup yields CDR1 MNHNS and CDR2 SASEGT. CDR3 size: 14 residues. CDR3 region: CASTPTSGSSQQFF. CDR3 in DNA: TGTGCCAGCACCCCGACTAGCGGGAGTAGTCAGCAGTTCTTC.

Many counts were recorded for this clonotype. The rearrangement joins TRBV20-1 to TRBJ2-3; the match to TRBD2 covers 7 bases. J was trimmed by 4 bases and V by 1 base; bases with no gene match: 5. The CDR3 covers 14 residues. Looked up from germline, CDR1 is DFQATT and CDR2 is SNEGSKA (reference sequence). This CDR3 reads CSARGGRVPDTQYF. CDR3 in DNA: TGCAGTGCTAGAGGAGGGAGGGTACCAGATACGCAGTATTTT.

This clonotype was seen repeatedly, ten times or more. The chain carries TRBV20-1 and TRBJ2-7; D may be TRBD1 or TRBD2 (5 bases each). Germline V gene lookup returns CDR1 DFQATT and CDR2 SNEGSKA (reference sequence). V was trimmed by 1 base and J by 10 bases, leaving 11 bases between them. This CDR3 contains 11 residues. DNA for the CDR3: TGCAGTGCTAGAGGGGACGGGGAACAGTACTTC. This sequence encodes CSARGDGEQYF.

The V and J genes are TRBV24-1 and TRBJ2-1, with 8 bases that match TRBD1. The CDR3 loop spans 14 amino acids. Germline lookup yields CDR1 KGHDR and CDR2 SFDVKD. After removal of 1 base from V and 8 bases from J, the junction contained 3 bases not matched to a gene. The CDR3: CATSDFDRGDEQFF. CDR3 in DNA: TGTGCCACCAGTGATTTCGACAGGGGCGATGAGCAGTTCTTC.

The J gene is TRBJ2-5, the V gene TRBV5-5, with 11 nucleotides matching TRBD2. CDR1 and CDR2 from the germline V gene are SGHKS and YYEKEE (reference sequence). This CDR3 comprises 16 residues. The ends lost 0 bases at V and 4 bases at J; junction bases unmatched: 5. The CDR3 DNA is TGTGCCAGCAGCTTGGAGGCTAGCGGGAGGATAGAGACCCAGTACTTC. It codes for CASSLEASGRIETQYF.

The chain combines TRBV20-1 with TRBJ2-6, with no clear D. The V gene's germline CDR1 is DFQATT and CDR2 SNEGSKA (reference sequence). CDR3 length: 12 amino acids. The V gene lost 3 bases and the J gene lost 3 bases, with 3 bases spanning the gap. The CDR3, as DNA: TGCAGTGCTAGTTATGGGGCCAACGTCCTGACTTTC. The encoded protein is CSASYGANVLTF.

This clonotype was counted between two and nine times. The chain links TRBV5-1 to TRBJ2-3; no clear D. Germline values: CDR1 SGHRS, CDR2 YFSETQ. The CDR3 is 15 residues long. V was clipped by 4 bases and J by 0 bases, with 12 bases between them. The CDR3 region has the DNA TGCGCCAGCAGCATTGAATCTAGGAGCACAGATACGCAGTATTTT. Amino acid sequence: CASSIESRSTDTQYF.

The genes are TRBV12-3 or TRBV12-4 and TRBJ1-6, with 8 bases that match TRBD1. CDR3 length: 13 amino acids. The J segment lost 10 bases and the V segment lost 7 bases, leaving 6 bases of the junction unmatched. The CDR3 loop reads CASNDRGGSPLHF. The CDR3 DNA reads TGTGCCAGCAATGACAGGGGAGGATCACCCCTCCACTTT.

This clonotype was counted only a few times. CDR3 in DNA: TGTGCCAGCAGTTTAAACAGGGCGAGCTATGGCTACACCTTC. It is translated as CASSLNRASYGYTF. This chain uses TRBV27 with TRBJ1-2, with D tentatively TRBD1 (6 bases). Deletions cut 2 bases from V and 4 bases from J, with 11 bases between. The CDR3 runs to 14 residues. The germline V gene encodes CDR1 MNHEY and CDR2 SMNVEV (reference sequence).

The sample holds many counts of this clonotype. This chain connects TRBV20-1 to TRBJ2-7, with TRBD1 as a possible D gene (6 bases). The CDR3 length is 11 residues. Germline CDR1 is DFQATT and CDR2 is SNEGSKA (reference sequence). Trimming removed 6 bases from V and 6 bases from J, with 12 bases in between. The DNA of the CDR3 is TGCAGTGCGCGTGGACAGTTCGAGCAGTACTTC. It yields the protein CSARGQFEQYF.

This clonotype appeared many times. The chain carries TRBV6-1 and TRBJ2-3; tentatively, D is TRBD2 (6 bases). V was shortened by 7 bases and J by 0 bases, with 14 bases between the two germline ends. The CDR3 is 15 amino acids. From germline, CDR1 is MNHNS and CDR2 SASEGT. The CDR3 DNA reads TGTGCCAGCAAATTTAGCGGAACTAGCACAGATACGCAGTATTTT. Translation: CASKFSGTSTDTQYF.

There are many counts of this clonotype. The chain couples TRBV5-6 to TRBJ2-3; D call uncertain. CDR1 is SGHDT, CDR2 YYEEEE, per germline. The germline V and J ends were trimmed by 2 bases and 6 bases, with 10 bases remaining between them. CDR3 length: 13 amino acids. This CDR3 is CASSFQPFDTQYF. The CDR3, as DNA: TGTGCCAGCAGCTTCCAGCCGTTTGATACGCAGTATTTT.

This clonotype has ten or more counts. CDR3 region: CASSQNAGHSSPLHF. CDR3 nucleotides: TGCGCCAGCAGCCAAAACGCGGGACATAGCTCACCCCTCCACTTT. The chain couples TRBV4-3 to TRBJ1-6; the D gene is possibly TRBD1 (6 bases). This CDR3 has 15 residues. From germline, CDR1 is LGHNA and CDR2 YSLEER. V lost 2 bases and J lost 10, with 15 bases in between.

J is TRBJ2-1 and V is TRBV10-3; perhaps TRBD2 as D (6 bases). The CDR3 is made up of 14 amino acids. The germline V gene encodes CDR1 ENHRY and CDR2 SYGVKD. V lost 8 bases and J lost 0, with 11 bases in between. The CDR3 nucleotides read TGTGCCATCGGAGGGTTCAACTCCTACAATGAGCAGTTCTTC. It yields the protein CAIGGFNSYNEQFF.

This clonotype was seen ten or more times. CDR3 nucleotides: TGTGCCAGCAGCCCAGGGACAGGGAACACTGAAGCTTTCTTT. It encodes CASSPGTGNTEAFF. This chain connects TRBV12-3 or TRBV12-4 to TRBJ1-1; 8 bases match TRBD1. The CDR3 has 14 amino acids. J lost 1 base, V lost 6 bases, and 4 bases had no gene match.

This clonotype was observed many times. V gene TRBV18 combines with J gene TRBJ2-3; D gene uncertain. V was trimmed by 6 bases and J by 2 bases, leaving 15 bases between them. The CDR3 runs 15 residues. CDR1 KGHSH and CDR2 LQKENI come from the germline V gene. The DNA for the CDR3 is TGTGCCAGCTCTCCCCGGACGGGTCCCACAGATACGCAGTATTTT. This gives the protein CASSPRTGPTDTQYF.

The chain combines TRBV27 with TRBJ2-1; D is possibly TRBD2 (6 bases). The length of the CDR3 is 14 residues. V dropped 5 bases and J dropped 9 bases, with 17 bases sitting between them. CDR1 and CDR2 (germline): MNHEY, SMNVEV (reference sequence). The CDR3 region has the DNA TGTGCCAGCAGTCCGGGACTTGCGCGCGGTGAGCAGTTCTTC. Translation gives CASSPGLARGEQFF.

Regarding this clonotype: This may be a read error: a much more frequent sequence differs by one nucleotide. The V call is TRBV29-1, the J call TRBJ2-3; D might be TRBD2 (5 bases). The CDR3 contains 15 residues. Germline V gene sequence: CDR1 SQVTM, CDR2 ANQGSEA. The CDR3 loop reads CSVEQEAGGTDTQCF. As DNA, the CDR3 is TGCAGCGTTGAACAGGAGGCAGGAGGCACAGATACGCAGTGTTTT.

This clonotype was counted ten times or more. This sequence joins TRBV9 and TRBJ2-1; either TRBD1 or TRBD2 may supply D (6 bases each). This CDR3 spans 15 amino acids. CDR1 and CDR2 (germline): SGDLS, YYNGEE. Trimming removed 4 bases at V and 8 bases at J, with 19 bases between. CDR3 amino acids: CASSPGLTGIDEQFF. The DNA for the CDR3 is TGTGCCAGCAGCCCAGGACTAACAGGGATTGATGAGCAGTTCTTC.

The chain is built from TRBV18 and TRBJ1-6; 8 bases match TRBD1. The CDR3 spans 14 residues. Germline CDR1 KGHSH, CDR2 LQKENI. The ends lost 4 bases at V and 9 bases at J; junction bases unmatched: 5. CDR3 residues: CASSRGTGSSPLHF. Written as DNA, the CDR3 is TGTGCCAGCTCACGAGGGACAGGATCTTCACCCCTCCACTTT.

The CDR3 nucleotides are TGCGCCAGCAGCCGTAAGACTAGCGGGGTTCAAGAGACCCAGTACTTC. It specifies CASSRKTSGVQETQYF. This rearrangement joins TRBV4-3 to TRBJ2-5; 11 bases are shared with TRBD2. The CDR3 length is 16 residues. Germline lookup yields CDR1 LGHNA and CDR2 YSLEER. Germline trimming cut 4 bases from V and 2 bases from J; bases unmatched to any gene: 6.